What follows are 30 T cell receptor beta chains derived from one specimen sequenced in a study of blood T cell repertoires in COVID-19. Here immunoSEQ multiplex PCR was the method, and the copy in TCRdb shows in-frame clones only, minus some. The profile shows fewer than 350,000 clones, 85% of them singletons. The sequenced material came from PBMCs or T cells enriched from blood (not recorded which). All receptors come from a woman between 50 and 59 years old who had recovered from COVID-19.

CDR3 loop: CASSLRTASYEQYF. The CDR3 DNA follows: TGTGCCAGCAGCTTGCGCACAGCCTCCTACGAGCAGTACTTC. This chain joins TRBV5-5 and TRBJ2-7; D not certain. Deletions cut 1 base from V and 0 bases from J, with 8 bases between. CDR3 length: 14 amino acids. The germline CDR1 and CDR2 sequences are SGHKS and YYEKEE (reference sequence). The entire variable domain, with the rest obtained from reference TRBV5-5 and TRBJ2-7, is as follows: DAGVTQSPTHLIKTRGQQVTLRCSPISGHKSVSWYQQVLGQGPQFIFQYYEKEERGRGNFPDRFSARQFPNYSSELNVNALLLGDSALYLCASSLRTASYEQYFGPGTRLTVT.

This chain uses TRBV27 with TRBJ1-5; possible D gene TRBD1, 5 bases. The CDR3 has 15 amino acids. The germline V gene has CDR1 MNHEY and CDR2 SMNVEV (reference sequence). V lost 10 bases to trimming and J lost 1 base, with 17 bases between them. The CDR3 bases are TGTGCCACTCGCCAGGACACTTTAAGCAATCAGCCCCAGCATTTT. It yields the protein CATRQDTLSNQPQHF.

V usage is TRBV11-2 and J usage is TRBJ2-5; a weak D match, TRBD1 (6 bases). The CDR3 contains 17 residues. V lost 3 bases and J lost 0, with 17 bases in between. Germline V CDR1 and CDR2: SGHAT, FQNNGV. CDR3 protein: CASSFWFRGQNQETQYF. In DNA, the CDR3 is TGTGCCAGCAGCTTCTGGTTCAGGGGACAAAACCAAGAGACCCAGTACTTC.

The gene calls are TRBV7-2 and TRBJ1-2; D is uncertain. Between the trimmed V and J ends, which lost 2 bases and 3 bases, there was a span of 13 bases. This CDR3 contains 15 residues. CDR1 and CDR2 from the germline V gene are SGHTA and FQGNSA. The CDR3 loop reads CASSLRGHRDYGYTF. The CDR3 region has the DNA TGTGCCAGCAGCTTAAGAGGGCACCGAGACTATGGCTACACCTTC.

The rearrangement links TRBV13 to TRBJ2-1; no clear D gene. The CDR3 sequence is 15 residues long. V gave up 5 bases and J gave up 2 bases, with 13 bases separating them. The germline CDR1 and CDR2 sequences are PRHDT and FYEKMQ (reference sequence). The CDR3: CASSIRGTTYNEQFF. The CDR3 DNA is TGTGCCAGCAGCATCCGAGGCACTACCTACAATGAGCAGTTCTTC.

CDR3 in DNA: TGTGCCAGCAGCTGGGGGGGGCAGCCCCAGCATTTT. It translates to CASSWGGQPQHF. This chain uses TRBV28 with TRBJ1-5, with D perhaps TRBD1 (5 bases). Trimming took off 6 bases at V and 7 bases at J, with 10 bases between the two ends. Germline CDR1 reads MDHEN; CDR2 reads SYDVKM. This CDR3 spans 12 amino acids.

This CDR3 is CASSLGQGNSPLHF. CDR3 in DNA: TGCGCCAGCAGCCTGGGACAGGGGAATTCACCCCTCCACTTT. The chain carries TRBV5-1 and TRBJ1-6; 10 nucleotides align to TRBD1. Germline assignment: CDR1 SGHRS and CDR2 YFSETQ. This CDR3 spans 14 amino acids. V was clipped by 4 bases and J by 7 bases; unmatched bases: 2.

Here the CDR3 reads CASSWTSGSRDTQYF. CDR3 bases: TGTGCCAGCAGCTGGACTAGCGGGAGCCGGGATACGCAGTATTTT. This sequence joins TRBV14 and TRBJ2-3; 13 bases match TRBD2. The CDR3 sequence is 15 residues long. V was pared by 5 bases and J by 6 bases, with 5 bases of the junction left unmatched. Germline V CDR1 and CDR2: SGHDN, FVKESK.

The chain uses TRBV7-9 and TRBJ1-6; D perhaps matches TRBD1 (6 bases). The CDR3 extends over 14 amino acids. V was cut by 3 bases and J by 10 bases, with 13 bases left in between. Germline CDR1 SEHNR, CDR2 FQNEAQ (reference sequence). CDR3 nucleotides: TGTGCCAGCAGCTTGATAACAGGGAACTCACCCCTCCACTTT. It yields the protein CASSLITGNSPLHF.

This clone was observed once. V and J are TRBV5-4 and TRBJ1-1; no firm D call. This CDR3 region has 12 residues. Per germline, CDR1 SGHNT and CDR2 YYREEE (reference sequence). V gave up 0 bases and J gave up 9 bases, with 9 bases separating them. In nucleotides, the CDR3 is TGTGCCAGCAGCTTGGCCATGGAGAAAGCTTTCTTT. The encoded protein is CASSLAMEKAFF. Supplemented by reference TRBV5-4 and TRBJ1-1, the full variable domain reads ETGVTQSPTHLIKTRGQQVTLRCSSQSGHNTVSWYQQALGQGPQFIFQYYREEENGRGNFPPRFSGLQFPNYSSELNVNALELDDSALYLCASSLAMEKAFFGQGTRLTVV.

The rearrangement uses TRBV29-1 and TRBJ2-6; the D gene is possibly TRBD2 (5 bases). Germline V gene lookup returns CDR1 SQVTM and CDR2 ANQGSEA. V dropped 1 base and J dropped 3 bases, with 10 bases sitting between them. The CDR3 runs to 15 residues. CDR3 loop: CSVEGAGDGANVLTF. The CDR3 nucleotides are TGCAGCGTTGAAGGAGCCGGGGATGGGGCCAACGTCCTGACTTTC.

V is TRBV5-8 and J is TRBJ2-3; TRBD2 aligns across 9 bases. CDR3 length equals 18 residues. Germline loops: CDR1 SGHTS, CDR2 YDEGEE. V lost 0 bases to trimming and J lost 0 bases; unmatched junction nucleotides: 8. CDR3 sequence reads: CASSLGLADVTSTDTQYF. The CDR3 DNA reads as TGTGCCAGCAGCTTGGGACTAGCGGACGTAACTAGCACAGATACGCAGTATTTT. The full variable domain, in which reference TRBV5-8 and TRBJ2-3 provide the parts outside the CDR3, is EAGVTQSPTHLIKTRGQQATLRCSPISGHTSVYWYQQALGLGLQFLLWYDEGEERNRGNFPPRFSGRQFPNYSSELNVNALELEDSALYLCASSLGLADVTSTDTQYFGPGTRLTVL.

V and J are TRBV30 and TRBJ2-3; a weak D match, TRBD1 (6 bases). Deletions cut 8 bases from V and 2 bases from J, with 14 bases between. Germline V CDR1 and CDR2: GTSNPN, SVGIG (reference sequence). The CDR3 has 13 amino acids. Written as DNA, the CDR3 is TGTGCCCAGGGGACCCACTCCACAGATACGCAGTATTTT. Amino acids: CAQGTHSTDTQYF.

CDR3 in DNA: TGTGCCAGCAGCCCAAAGTCTTCAGTTTTCAGGGCCCTCAATGAGCAGTTCTTC. Protein product: CASSPKSSVFRALNEQFF. V gene TRBV11-2 combines with J gene TRBJ2-1, with a weak D call TRBD1 (5 bases). V lost 5 bases and J lost 6, with 26 bases in between. The CDR3 is 18 residues long. Germline values: CDR1 SGHAT, CDR2 FQNNGV.

The rearrangement links TRBV15 to TRBJ2-5; TRBD1 matches at 10 bases. Germline assignment: CDR1 LNHNV and CDR2 YYDKDF (reference sequence). V dropped 5 bases and J dropped 3; count of bases not matched to a gene: 6. The CDR3 totals 15 residues. The CDR3, as DNA: TGTGCCACCAGCCCGGTGGGACAGGGGAAAGAGACCCAGTACTTC. Translating it yields CATSPVGQGKETQYF.

This sequence joins TRBV7-2 and TRBJ1-2; 9 positions agree with TRBD1. CDR1 SGHTA and CDR2 FQGNSA come from the germline V gene. The CDR3 extends over 16 amino acids. V was pared by 2 bases and J by 6 bases, with 10 bases of the junction left unmatched. CDR3 coding DNA: TGTGCCAGCAGCTTATATACAAATAGGGACAGGGATGGCTACACCTTC. This encodes CASSLYTNRDRDGYTF. Complete variable domain (other parts from reference TRBV7-2 and TRBJ1-2): GAGVSQSPSNKVTEKGKDVELRCDPISGHTALYWYRQSLGQGLEFLIYFQGNSAPDKSGLPSDRFSAERTGGSVSTLTIQRTQQEDSAVYLCASSLYTNRDRDGYTFGSGTRLTVV.

This clone appeared a few times. The rearrangement joins TRBV7-2 to TRBJ1-5, with TRBD1 as a possible D gene (5 bases). Germline V lookup: CDR1 SGHTA, CDR2 FQGNSA. The germline V and J ends were trimmed by 1 base and 7 bases, with 8 bases remaining between them. The CDR3 spans 13 residues. Written as DNA, the CDR3 is TGTGCCAGCAGCTTAGGACAGAGCCAGCCCCAGCATTTT. Translation: CASSLGQSQPQHF.

V is TRBV9 and J is TRBJ1-6; the D gene is possibly TRBD1 (5 bases). This CDR3 comprises 14 residues. CDR1 is SGDLS, CDR2 YYNGEE, per germline. The V end was cut by 0 bases, the J end by 8 bases, with 9 bases between. CDR3 in amino acids: CASSVDQGYSPLHF. CDR3 coding DNA: TGTGCCAGCAGCGTAGACCAGGGTTATTCACCCCTCCACTTT.

There are a few counts of this clone. The chain couples TRBV30 to TRBJ2-7; 10 nucleotides line up with TRBD1. Germline V gene data show CDR1 as GTSNPN and CDR2 as SVGIG (reference sequence). J lost 4 bases, V lost 6 bases, and 6 bases had no gene match. This CDR3 comprises 13 residues. As DNA, the CDR3 is TGTGCCTGTTACCGGGACAGGGGTTACGAGCAGTACTTC. This codes for CACYRDRGYEQYF.

The chain couples TRBV5-4 to TRBJ1-3; 9 bases map to TRBD1. This CDR3 has 18 amino acids. The ends lost 0 bases at V and 4 bases at J; junction bases unmatched: 11. Germline CDR1 SGHNT, CDR2 YYREEE (reference sequence). This chain's CDR3 is CASSLGSPGQGSGNTIYF. CDR3 in DNA: TGTGCCAGCAGCTTGGGCTCTCCGGGACAGGGTTCAGGAAACACCATATATTTT.

J is TRBJ2-4 and V is TRBV5-4; tentative D call: TRBD1 (6 bases). This CDR3 is 14 amino acids long. Trimming removed 2 bases at V and 3 bases at J, with 9 bases between. In germline, CDR1 is SGHNT, CDR2 YYREEE (reference sequence). The CDR3: CASSLVQGKNIQYF. CDR3 nucleotides: TGTGCCAGCAGCTTAGTACAGGGCAAAAACATTCAGTACTTC.

The rearrangement uses TRBV5-4 and TRBJ2-3; TRBD1 might be the D (5 bases). Germline V CDR1 and CDR2: SGHNT, YYREEE (reference sequence). V was trimmed by 0 bases and J by 1 base, leaving 12 bases between them. The CDR3 has 16 amino acids. CDR3 coding DNA: TGTGCCAGCAGCTTGGGGGGCCGGGTCGGCACAGATACGCAGTATTTT. Translation: CASSLGGRVGTDTQYF.

J is TRBJ1-4 and V is TRBV5-4; possibly TRBD1 for D (5 bases). This CDR3 spans 13 amino acids. Deletions cut 1 base from V and 6 bases from J, with 7 bases between. The germline CDR1 and CDR2 sequences are SGHNT and YYREEE (reference sequence). The CDR3, as DNA: TGTGCCAGCAGCTTGCGGGGGGATGAAAAACTGTTTTTT. This gives the protein CASSLRGDEKLFF.

The gene calls are TRBV29-1 and TRBJ1-1; a weak D match, TRBD1 (5 bases). The CDR3 totals 12 residues. V lost 7 bases, J lost 2 bases, and 11 bases lay in between. Germline V gives CDR1 SQVTM, CDR2 ANQGSEA. The CDR3 region has the DNA TGCAGCGGGAGAACAGGTAACACTGAAGCTTTCTTT. Its translation is CSGRTGNTEAFF.

The chain couples TRBV6-6 to TRBJ2-3; 7 bases agree with TRBD1. Germline-derived CDR1 and CDR2 are MNHNY and SVGAGI (reference sequence). The length of the CDR3 is 15 residues. With 2 bases clipped from V and 4 bases from J, the junction kept 6 bases outside the gene matches. The CDR3 region is CASSYRQGLADTQYF. In nucleotides, the CDR3 is TGTGCCAGCAGTTACCGACAGGGTTTGGCAGATACGCAGTATTTT.

The CDR3 protein is CASSLYAVSSYNEQFF. In DNA, the CDR3 is TGTGCCAGCAGTTTATATGCGGTAAGCTCCTACAATGAGCAGTTCTTC. The chain combines TRBV27 with TRBJ2-1; D gene unclear. Germline V gives CDR1 MNHEY, CDR2 SMNVEV (reference sequence). V gave up 1 base and J gave up 0 bases, with 10 bases separating them. The CDR3 sequence is 16 residues long.

V is TRBV7-8 and J is TRBJ1-2, with TRBD1 matching 7 bases. Germline CDR1 and CDR2: SGHVS and FQNEAQ. The CDR3 loop spans 17 amino acids. V lost 1 base, J lost 2 bases, and 10 bases stayed unmatched. The CDR3 sequence is CASSLGGRGSFNYGYTF. The CDR3 DNA reads as TGTGCCAGCAGCTTAGGCGGCAGGGGGTCCTTCAACTATGGCTACACCTTC.

The rearrangement uses TRBV18 and TRBJ2-7, with 8 bases lining up with TRBD1. After removal of 6 bases from V and 3 bases from J, the junction contained 4 bases not matched to a gene. The CDR3 length is 13 residues. CDR1 is KGHSH, CDR2 LQKENI, per germline. Here the CDR3 reads CASSHGQGYEQYF. As DNA, the CDR3 is TGTGCCAGCTCCCACGGACAGGGCTACGAGCAGTACTTC.

V gene TRBV6-5 combines with J gene TRBJ1-2, with 7 nucleotides matching TRBD1. Looked up from germline, CDR1 is MNHEY and CDR2 is SVGAGI. The CDR3 consists of 14 residues. With V trimmed by 6 bases and J by 5 bases, 9 bases remained unmatched. The CDR3 loop is CASRSGTALYGYTF. DNA of the CDR3: TGTGCCAGCAGATCCGGGACAGCTCTTTATGGCTACACCTTC.

Worth noting for this clone: Other DNA sequences in the same sample also yield this CDR3. V is TRBV5-1 and J is TRBJ2-7; the match to TRBD2 covers 8 bases. The CDR3 is made up of 15 amino acids. Germline V gene data show CDR1 as SGHRS and CDR2 as YFSETQ. The junction had 5 bases not matched to a gene; V was cut back by 0 bases and J by 3 bases. CDR3 coding DNA: TGCGCCAGCAGCTTGGGGGCCGGGACTAGCTACGAGCAGTACTTC. Encoded protein: CASSLGAGTSYEQYF.